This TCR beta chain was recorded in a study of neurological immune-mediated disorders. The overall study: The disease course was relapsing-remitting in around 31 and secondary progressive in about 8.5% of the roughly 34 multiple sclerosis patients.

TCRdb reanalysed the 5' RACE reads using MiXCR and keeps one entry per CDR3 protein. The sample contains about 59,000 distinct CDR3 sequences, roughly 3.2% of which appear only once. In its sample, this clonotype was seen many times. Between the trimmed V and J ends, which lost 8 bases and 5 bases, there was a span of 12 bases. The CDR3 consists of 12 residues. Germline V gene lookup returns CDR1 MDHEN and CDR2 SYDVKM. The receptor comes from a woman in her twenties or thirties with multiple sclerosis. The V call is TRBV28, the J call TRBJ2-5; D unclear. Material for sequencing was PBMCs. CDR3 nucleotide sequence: TGTGCCAGCGCGGCCCCGTCGGAGACCCAGTACTTC. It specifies CASAAPSETQYF.